These 15 T cell receptor beta chains were sequenced from one sample in a study of blood T cell repertoires in COVID-19. Assay: immunoSEQ multiplex PCR; the TCRdb copy retains only in-frame clones and omits some. The table lists about 140,000 clones, roughly 80% of them singletons, with approximately 4% in the top ten. Sequencing was carried out using peripheral blood. The receptors here all came from a woman aged 55-69 years with acute or convalescent COVID-19.

The sample holds a few counts of this clone. V is TRBV9 and J is TRBJ2-5; perhaps TRBD2 as D (6 bases). The CDR3 is 15 residues long. CDR1 is SGDLS and CDR2 is YYNGEE in the germline V gene. V shed 0 bases and J shed 2 bases, with 11 bases lying between them. CDR3 protein: CASSVASGTQETQYF. CDR3 bases: TGTGCCAGCAGCGTAGCCTCCGGGACTCAAGAGACCCAGTACTTC.

The rearrangement links TRBV5-1 to TRBJ2-3, with TRBD1 matching over 7 bases. The CDR3 covers 16 residues. The ends lost 0 bases at V and 1 base at J; junction bases unmatched: 5. CDR1 and CDR2 (germline): SGHRS, YFSETQ. The CDR3 coding sequence is TGCGCCAGCAGCTTGGGCGGACAGGCACGCACAGATACGCAGTATTTT. This sequence encodes CASSLGGQARTDTQYF. Full variable domain (missing parts from reference TRBV5-1 and TRBJ2-3): KAGVTQTPRYLIKTRGQQVTLSCSPISGHRSVSWYQQTPGQGLQFLFEYFSETQRNKGNFPGRFSGRQFSNSRSEMNVSTLELGDSALYLCASSLGGQARTDTQYFGPGTRLTVL.

The V call is TRBV21-1, the J call TRBJ2-7; the table calls TRBD2, which could not be checked here. TRBV21-1 is classified as a pseudogene. This CDR3 is built from 16 residues. In DNA, the CDR3 is TGTGCCAGCAGCAAAATAACTAGCGGGAGGGCCTACGAGCAGTACTTC. Its protein product is CASSKITSGRAYEQYF.

The chain carries TRBV7-9 and TRBJ1-1; 8 bases map to TRBD1. Germline CDR1 reads SEHNR; CDR2 reads FQNEAQ (reference sequence). The V segment lost 1 base and the J segment 0 bases; nucleotides outside the gene matches: 7. This CDR3 has 17 amino acids. CDR3 amino acids: CASSLEDREWVNTEAFF. The CDR3 DNA is TGTGCCAGCAGCTTAGAGGACAGGGAATGGGTGAACACTGAAGCTTTCTTT.

J is TRBJ1-5 and V is TRBV6-5; D unresolved. The CDR3 contains 13 residues. Germline V lookup: CDR1 MNHEY, CDR2 SVGAGI. V was trimmed by 5 bases and J by 3 bases, leaving 8 bases between them. This chain's CDR3 is CASSLVNNQPQHF. In DNA form, the CDR3 reads TGTGCCAGCAGTCTAGTGAACAATCAGCCCCAGCATTTT.

The chain combines TRBV5-1 with TRBJ2-1; possibly TRBD1 for D (6 bases). Germline V lookup: CDR1 SGHRS, CDR2 YFSETQ. This CDR3 is 14 amino acids long. With 5 bases removed from V and 0 bases from J, the gap between germline ends came to 9 bases. CDR3 sequence (DNA): TGCGCCAGCAGTTCGGACAGCTCCTACAATGAGCAGTTCTTC. Its translation: CASSSDSSYNEQFF.

This clone occurred once. The chain employs TRBV28 and TRBJ1-5; 8 bases match TRBD1. Losses at the gene ends were 6 bases for V and 5 bases for J; bases not matched to a gene: 3. The germline V gene encodes CDR1 MDHEN and CDR2 SYDVKM. The CDR3 extends over 13 amino acids. The DNA for the CDR3 is TGTGCCAGCAGCACAGGGGGGTATCAGCCCCAGCATTTT. As protein: CASSTGGYQPQHF.

CDR3 loop: CATSESGTGVHEQYF. For the CDR3, the DNA is TGTGCCACCAGTGAGAGCGGGACAGGGGTTCACGAGCAGTACTTC. V and J are TRBV24-1 and TRBJ2-7; 10 nucleotides match TRBD1. CDR1 KGHDR and CDR2 SFDVKD come from the germline V gene. Trimming cost V 4 bases and J 5 bases; bases outside gene matches: 7. The length of the CDR3 is 15 residues.

This clone was seen only once. The chain carries TRBV7-2 and TRBJ1-4; no clear D. Germline CDR1 SGHTA, CDR2 FQGNSA. The CDR3 consists of 16 residues. V was clipped by 2 bases and J by 0 bases, with 10 bases between them. The CDR3 spells CASSLTFVATNEKLFF. The CDR3, as DNA: TGTGCCAGCAGCTTAACTTTTGTTGCAACTAATGAAAAACTGTTTTTT.

This clone was counted ten times or more. The V gene is TRBV5-4, the J gene TRBJ2-7; 8 nucleotides align to TRBD1. V was clipped by 1 base and J by 3 bases; unmatched bases: 9. CDR1 is SGHNT, CDR2 YYREEE, per germline (reference sequence). CDR3 length equals 16 residues. As DNA, the CDR3 is TGTGCCAGCAGCTTGTACCCCGGGACAGGATTCTACGAGCAGTACTTC. This encodes CASSLYPGTGFYEQYF.

The chain links TRBV14 to TRBJ1-1; D is unclear. V was clipped by 0 bases and J by 2 bases, with 16 bases between them. The CDR3 totals 17 residues. Germline loops: CDR1 SGHDN, CDR2 FVKESK. Here the CDR3 DNA reads TGTGCCAGCAGCCAAGAAAAGTTCGGGTACCTAAACACTGAAGCTTTCTTT. As protein: CASSQEKFGYLNTEAFF.

The V gene is TRBV28, the J gene TRBJ1-5, with D possibly matching TRBD1 (6 bases). In germline, CDR1 is MDHEN, CDR2 SYDVKM. The CDR3 is 18 residues long. V lost 5 bases, J lost 4 bases, and 24 bases lay in between. CDR3 DNA sequence: TGTGCCAGCAGTCTTGTTACAGGGTTGGAAGAGGGGAATCAGCCCCAGCATTTT. Its translation is CASSLVTGLEEGNQPQHF.

The chain combines TRBV27 with TRBJ2-7; weak D call: TRBD1 (5 bases). V gave up 7 bases and J gave up 2 bases, with 15 bases separating them. Germline CDR1 reads MNHEY; CDR2 reads SMNVEV (reference sequence). This CDR3 has 14 amino acids. CDR3 region: CASMPPGRAYEQYF. The CDR3 nucleotides read TGTGCCAGCATGCCCCCCGGCAGGGCCTACGAGCAGTACTTC.

The CDR3 sequence: CASSDSNTEAFF. In DNA form, the CDR3 reads TGTGCCAGCAGTGACAGTAACACTGAAGCTTTCTTT. The rearrangement links TRBV2 to TRBJ1-1; D is unclear. There are 12 residues in the CDR3. The germline V gene encodes CDR1 SNHLY and CDR2 FYNNEI. V lost 3 bases, J lost 2 bases, and 4 bases lay in between.

The chain links TRBV4-3 to TRBJ1-4; D gene ambiguous. The germline V gene has CDR1 LGHNA and CDR2 YSLEER. Trimming shortened V by 4 bases and J by 4 bases, and 16 bases separated the two germline ends. This CDR3 is built from 16 residues. The CDR3 here is CASSLALARSNEKLFF. CDR3 sequence (DNA): TGCGCCAGCAGCCTGGCGCTGGCTCGGAGTAATGAAAAACTGTTTTTT.